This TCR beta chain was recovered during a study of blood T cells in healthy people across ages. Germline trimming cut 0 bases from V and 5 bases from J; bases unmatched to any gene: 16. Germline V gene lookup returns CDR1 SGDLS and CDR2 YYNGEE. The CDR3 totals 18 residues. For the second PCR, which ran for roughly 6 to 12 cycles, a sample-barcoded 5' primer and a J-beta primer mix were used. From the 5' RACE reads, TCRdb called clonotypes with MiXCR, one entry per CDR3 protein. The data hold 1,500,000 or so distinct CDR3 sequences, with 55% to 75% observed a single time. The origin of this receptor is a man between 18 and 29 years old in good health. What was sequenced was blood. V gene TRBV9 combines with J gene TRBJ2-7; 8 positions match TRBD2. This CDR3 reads CASSVALQPSGRKNEQYF. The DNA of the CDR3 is TGTGCCAGCAGCGTAGCCCTCCAACCTAGCGGGCGCAAGAACGAGCAGTACTTC.